Shown below are 13 T cell receptor beta chains from a single sample sequenced in a study of T cell repertoires in breast cancer. A second nested PCR with blocking oligonucleotides suppressed unpaired genes. MiXCR, applied by TCRdb to the emulsion pairing reads, yields one record per CDR3 protein. The table shows roughly 38,000 distinct CDR3 sequences, with over 40% occurring only once. The expanded emulsion RT-PCR method captured paired alpha and beta chains from CD8+ T cells. What was sequenced was CD8+ T cells. These receptors were obtained from a pool of human donors with breast cancer or a healthy control (not recorded which).

This clonotype showed up many times. The rearrangement joins TRBV6-1 to TRBJ2-1; D is uncertain. There are 13 residues in the CDR3. Germline values: CDR1 MNHNS, CDR2 SASEGT. The ends were cut back, 4 bases at V and 5 bases at J, with 9 bases in the middle. The CDR3 loop reads CASSVLGDNEQFF. DNA of the CDR3: TGTGCCAGCAGTGTATTAGGCGACAATGAGCAGTTCTTC.

The genes are TRBV2 and TRBJ2-3; possible D gene TRBD2, 6 bases. V was clipped by 6 bases and J by 5 bases, with 12 bases between them. The germline V gene has CDR1 SNHLY and CDR2 FYNNEI. The CDR3 runs 13 residues. The CDR3 region is CASSFSEGDTQYF. The CDR3 region has the DNA TGTGCCAGCAGCTTCTCGGAGGGAGATACGCAGTATTTT.

As concerns this clonotype: The junction departs from germline at one end; a sequencing error may be responsible. The chain has TRBV28 and TRBJ1-3; D unclear. The CDR3 covers 15 residues. Germline V lookup: CDR1 MDHEN, CDR2 SYDVKM. The CDR3 is CASRLSGGSGNTIYF. The CDR3 bases are TGTGCCAGCCGTTTATCGGGCGGTTCTGGAAACACCATATATTTT.

This clonotype was seen repeatedly, ten times or more. The V and J genes are TRBV7-9 and TRBJ1-1; 7 nucleotides align to TRBD1. J was trimmed by 1 base and V by 0 bases; bases with no gene match: 2. This CDR3 is 15 amino acids long. Germline lookup yields CDR1 SEHNR and CDR2 FQNEAQ (reference sequence). CDR3 sequence reads: CASSLARTGNTEAFF. CDR3 DNA sequence: TGTGCCAGCAGCTTAGCCCGGACAGGGAACACTGAAGCTTTCTTT.

About this clonotype: One end of the junction varies from germline; a read error may be responsible. The J gene is TRBJ2-5, the V gene TRBV4-1; unclear D gene. This CDR3 spans 14 amino acids. Germline CDR1 MGHRA, CDR2 YSYEKL. The CDR3, as DNA: TGCGCCGGCAGCCTTGGCCCGAACCAAGAGACCCAGTACTTC. It translates to CAGSLGPNQETQYF.

This clonotype has only a few counts. The CDR3 bases are TGTGCCTGGAGTCTCGTACGCTACGAGCAGTACTTC. Amino acid sequence: CAWSLVRYEQYF. V usage is TRBV30 and J usage is TRBJ2-7; D ambiguous. Trimming stripped 2 bases from V and 3 bases from J, with 8 bases between. Germline CDR1 reads GTSNPN; CDR2 reads SVGIG (reference sequence). There are 12 residues in the CDR3. The full variable domain, its missing parts supplied by reference TRBV30 and TRBJ2-7, is SQTIHQWPATLVQPVGSPLSLECTVEGTSNPNLYWYRQAAGRGLQLLFYSVGIGQISSEVPQNLSASRPQDRQFILSSKKLLLSDSGFYLCAWSLVRYEQYFGPGTRLTVT.

The CDR3 sequence is CASSATSGRIDTQYF. The CDR3 coding sequence is TGTGCCAGCAGCGCCACTAGCGGGAGAATAGATACGCAGTATTTT. The chain joins TRBV9 to TRBJ2-3, with 11 positions matching TRBD2. The V gene end was trimmed by 3 bases and the J gene end by 5 bases; junction bases not matched to a gene: 5. CDR3 size: 15 residues. Germline V CDR1 and CDR2: SGDLS, YYNGEE. The full variable domain, in which reference TRBV9 and TRBJ2-3 provide the parts outside the CDR3, is DSGVTQTPKHLITATGQRVTLRCSPRSGDLSVYWYQQSLDQGLQFLIQYYNGEERAKGNILERFSAQQFPDLHSELNLSSLELGDSALYFCASSATSGRIDTQYFGPGTRLTVL.

V and J are TRBV5-1 and TRBJ2-7; tentative D call: TRBD1 (6 bases). The V gene lost 5 bases and the J gene lost 3 bases, with 12 bases spanning the gap. Per the germline V gene, CDR1 is SGHRS and CDR2 is YFSETQ. The CDR3 consists of 13 residues. The CDR3 sequence is CASSAPDSYEQYF. Here the CDR3 DNA reads TGCGCCAGCAGTGCCCCGGACAGCTACGAGCAGTACTTC.

The chain carries TRBV7-9 and TRBJ2-1, with 9 bases aligning to TRBD1. After removal of 5 bases from V and 8 bases from J, the junction contained 7 bases not matched to a gene. Germline V gene data show CDR1 as SEHNR and CDR2 as FQNEAQ (reference sequence). This CDR3 has 14 amino acids. CDR3 sequence (DNA): TGTGCCAGCAGCCCCGGGACAGGGTTATATGAGCAGTTCTTC. As protein: CASSPGTGLYEQFF.

The J gene is TRBJ1-6, the V gene TRBV6-2 or TRBV6-3; D remains unclear. The CDR3 length is 14 residues. V was pared by 2 bases and J by 10 bases, with 12 bases between. Germline CDR1 and CDR2: MNHEY and SVGEGT. CDR3 sequence (DNA): TGTGCCAGCAGTTACCTCGGGCGACGATCACCCCTCCACTTT. It specifies CASSYLGRRSPLHF.

J is TRBJ2-5 and V is TRBV7-3; 7 bases fit TRBD1. Germline lookup yields CDR1 SGHTA and CDR2 FQGTGA. CDR3 length equals 14 residues. The trim removed 5 bases at V and 3 bases at J, leaving 6 bases unmatched. As DNA, the CDR3 is TGTGCCAGCAGCCCAAACAGGGGCGAAGAGACCCAGTACTTC. It codes for CASSPNRGEETQYF.

The J gene is TRBJ1-2, the V gene TRBV25-1; 7 nucleotides agree with TRBD1. CDR3 length: 13 residues. V dropped 6 bases and J dropped 5; count of bases not matched to a gene: 6. Germline-derived CDR1 and CDR2 are MGHDK and SYGVNS. CDR3 protein: CASSTGTEYGYTF. As DNA, the CDR3 is TGTGCCAGCAGCACCGGGACAGAATATGGCTACACCTTC.

This chain connects TRBV9 to TRBJ1-4; D remains ambiguous. Trimming took off 2 bases at V and 5 bases at J, with 13 bases between the two ends. Germline V gene sequence: CDR1 SGDLS, CDR2 YYNGEE. CDR3 size: 15 residues. The CDR3 sequence: CASSVSPGSNEKLFF. For the CDR3, the DNA is TGTGCCAGCAGCGTCAGCCCGGGGTCGAATGAAAAACTGTTTTTT. The entire variable domain, with the rest obtained from reference TRBV9 and TRBJ1-4, is as follows: DSGVTQTPKHLITATGQRVTLRCSPRSGDLSVYWYQQSLDQGLQFLIQYYNGEERAKGNILERFSAQQFPDLHSELNLSSLELGDSALYFCASSVSPGSNEKLFFGSGTQLSVL.